These 32 T cell receptor beta chains were all obtained from the same sample, sequenced in a study of shared T cell receptors in the human thymus. TCRdb's table, derived via immunoSEQ multiplex PCR, lists solely in-frame clones and lacks some. The table records about 540,000 clones, roughly 74% of them present only once. These data also formed part of another study, on human thymus T cells.

What was sequenced was thymocytes. The origin of the receptors is a boy in the first two years of life with a congenital heart defect.

V usage is TRBV2 and J usage is TRBJ2-7; TRBD2 agrees at 9 bases. CDR1 SNHLY and CDR2 FYNNEI come from the germline V gene. With V trimmed by 6 bases and J by 6 bases, 3 bases remained unmatched. This CDR3 is 12 amino acids long. The CDR3 reads CASRAGGSEQYF. Here the CDR3 DNA reads TGTGCCAGCAGAGCGGGAGGTTCCGAGCAGTACTTC.

This clone came up a few times. The chain carries TRBV6-1 and TRBJ2-7; 9 bases fit TRBD2. The germline V gene has CDR1 MNHNS and CDR2 SASEGT. The V gene end was trimmed by 1 base and the J gene end by 3 bases; junction bases not matched to a gene: 7. This CDR3 comprises 16 residues. The CDR3 is CASSEGLAEPLYEQYF. The CDR3 region has the DNA TGTGCCAGCAGTGAAGGACTAGCGGAGCCTCTCTACGAGCAGTACTTC.

J is TRBJ2-1 and V is TRBV5-1, with D possibly being TRBD2 (6 bases). The length of the CDR3 is 15 residues. Germline V lookup: CDR1 SGHRS, CDR2 YFSETQ. With 3 bases removed from V and 8 bases from J, the gap between germline ends came to 18 bases. CDR3 in amino acids: CASSSPSSLAHEQFF. CDR3 nucleotides: TGCGCCAGCAGCTCCCCGTCTTCACTAGCCCATGAGCAGTTCTTC.

The chain carries TRBV25-1 and TRBJ2-7; 8 bases agree with TRBD2. Germline loops: CDR1 MGHDK, CDR2 SYGVNS. There are 12 residues in the CDR3. The junction had 3 bases not matched to a gene; V was cut back by 8 bases and J by 3 bases. The CDR3 is CASREGSYEQYF. The CDR3 DNA follows: TGTGCCAGCCGGGAGGGCAGCTACGAGCAGTACTTC.

The rearrangement joins TRBV27 to TRBJ1-5, with a tentative D call TRBD1 (5 bases). The CDR3 contains 17 residues. V was cut by 0 bases and J by 0 bases, with 12 bases left in between. The germline gives CDR1 MNHEY, CDR2 SMNVEV (reference sequence). The CDR3 DNA sequence: TGTGCCAGCAGTTTATCGTCTGGCAGGGATAGCAATCAGCCCCAGCATTTT. This sequence encodes CASSLSSGRDSNQPQHF.

V usage is TRBV15 and J usage is TRBJ1-1, with D maybe TRBD1 (5 bases). The CDR3 is made up of 17 amino acids. Per germline, CDR1 LNHNV and CDR2 YYDKDF (reference sequence). V shed 4 bases and J shed 4 bases, with 22 bases lying between them. DNA of the CDR3: TGTGCCACCAGCACTGAGGACTATGGGGCCCGGAGCACTGAAGCTTTCTTT. Its protein is CATSTEDYGARSTEAFF.

This rearrangement joins TRBV6-6 to TRBJ1-2; TRBD1 is a possible D gene (6 bases). Trimming took off 0 bases at V and 7 bases at J, with 18 bases between the two ends. The CDR3 runs 16 residues. The germline V gene encodes CDR1 MNHNY and CDR2 SVGAGI (reference sequence). CDR3: CASSYSSVLQGRGYTF. The CDR3 nucleotides are TGTGCCAGCAGTTACTCGTCGGTTCTCCAGGGGCGTGGCTACACCTTC.

This clone was observed a single time. Other DNA sequences in this sample translate to the same CDR3. The CDR3 sequence: CASSPGYEQYF. Here the CDR3 DNA reads TGTGCCAGCAGCCCCGGGTACGAGCAGTACTTC. The V call is TRBV11-2, the J call TRBJ2-7; D is undetermined. Germline loops: CDR1 SGHAT, CDR2 FQNNGV. CDR3 length equals 11 residues. V gave up 5 bases and J gave up 4 bases, with 6 bases separating them.

The chain uses TRBV6-5 and TRBJ1-4, with 7 bases fitting TRBD1. Per the germline V gene, CDR1 is MNHEY and CDR2 is SVGAGI. The CDR3 runs to 15 residues. V lost 2 bases and J lost 7; bases outside the gene matches: 7. The DNA of the CDR3 is TGTGCCAGCAGTTACACCGACAGGGTCGGTGAAAAACTGTTTTTT. Translated: CASSYTDRVGEKLFF.

The V gene is TRBV28, the J gene TRBJ1-2; possibly TRBD1 for D (6 bases). The CDR3 is 12 residues long. V was pared by 5 bases and J by 5 bases, with 9 bases between. Germline CDR1 and CDR2: MDHEN and SYDVKM. The DNA for the CDR3 is TGTGCCAGCAGTGGGACAAGTTATGGCTACACCTTC. Its protein is CASSGTSYGYTF.

V usage is TRBV10-3 and J usage is TRBJ2-7; 12 nucleotides align to TRBD2. Germline V gene lookup returns CDR1 ENHRY and CDR2 SYGVKD. This CDR3 comprises 16 residues. J was trimmed by 5 bases and V by 2 bases; bases with no gene match: 7. The CDR3 loop is CAISERLAGGPHEQYF. The DNA for the CDR3 is TGTGCCATCAGTGAGAGGCTAGCGGGAGGGCCACACGAGCAGTACTTC.

V and J are TRBV5-1 and TRBJ2-7; the D is unclear. Trimming left V 7 bases short and J 1 base short, with 12 bases between. The germline CDR1 and CDR2 sequences are SGHRS and YFSETQ. CDR3 length: 13 amino acids. The DNA for the CDR3 is TGCGCCAGCTCCCAGACGGGTTCCTACGAGCAGTACTTC. Translation: CASSQTGSYEQYF.

The chain recombines TRBV5-5 with TRBJ2-7, with TRBD1 as a possible D gene (5 bases). The V end was cut by 5 bases, the J end by 4 bases, with 7 bases between. The V gene's germline CDR1 is SGHKS and CDR2 YYEKEE (reference sequence). The CDR3 totals 11 residues. CDR3 region: CASRQEYEQYF. The CDR3 DNA reads as TGTGCCAGCAGACAGGAGTACGAGCAGTACTTC.

This chain connects TRBV27 to TRBJ2-7; 7 bases line up with TRBD2. Germline V lookup: CDR1 MNHEY, CDR2 SMNVEV (reference sequence). The V gene end was trimmed by 5 bases and the J gene end by 7 bases; junction bases not matched to a gene: 14. The CDR3 has 15 residues. The CDR3 loop reads CASSPLAVREWEQYF. The CDR3 DNA reads as TGTGCCAGCAGTCCCCTAGCGGTCCGGGAGTGGGAGCAGTACTTC.

This chain connects TRBV27 to TRBJ2-4, with 8 bases identical to TRBD1. CDR1 and CDR2 (germline): MNHEY, SMNVEV (reference sequence). With V trimmed by 5 bases and J by 0 bases, 3 bases remained unmatched. The CDR3 is 15 residues long. The CDR3 loop reads CASSRDRLAKNIQYF. The CDR3 bases are TGTGCCAGCAGTCGGGACAGGCTAGCCAAAAACATTCAGTACTTC.

J is TRBJ2-7 and V is TRBV28; 7 bases line up with TRBD1. The trim removed 2 bases at V and 4 bases at J, leaving 5 bases unmatched. This CDR3 spans 14 amino acids. In germline, CDR1 is MDHEN, CDR2 SYDVKM. The CDR3, as DNA: TGTGCCAGCAGTTTAGGGACAGTACCTTACGAGCAGTACTTC. As protein: CASSLGTVPYEQYF. Based on the CDR3 plus reference TRBV28 and TRBJ2-7, the full variable domain is DVKVTQSSRYLVKRTGEKVFLECVQDMDHENMFWYRQDPGLGLRLIYFSYDVKMKEKGDIPEGYSVSREKKERFSLILESASTNQTSMYLCASSLGTVPYEQYFGPGTRLTVT.

V is TRBV5-1 and J is TRBJ2-7; 8 nucleotides match TRBD1. Per the germline V gene, CDR1 is SGHRS and CDR2 is YFSETQ. The V gene end was trimmed by 3 bases and the J gene end by 1 base; junction bases not matched to a gene: 3. The CDR3 has 14 residues. The CDR3 loop reads CASSSDRGSYEQYF. The CDR3 region has the DNA TGCGCCAGCAGCTCAGACAGGGGTTCCTACGAGCAGTACTTC.

The CDR3 DNA reads as TGTGCCAGCAGTTTGGGTAGCGGGACTTACACAGATACGCAGTATTTT. Its translation: CASSLGSGTYTDTQYF. The V call is TRBV27, the J call TRBJ2-3; 8 nucleotides agree with TRBD2. Germline CDR1 MNHEY, CDR2 SMNVEV (reference sequence). Trimming took 3 bases from V and 2 from J; bases not matched to a gene: 7. This CDR3 contains 16 residues.

This rearrangement joins TRBV2 to TRBJ2-3, with D possibly TRBD1 on 5 matching bases. This CDR3 region has 15 residues. The germline CDR1 and CDR2 sequences are SNHLY and FYNNEI. V lost 3 bases and J lost 0, with 10 bases in between. CDR3: CASSENRKSTDTQYF. CDR3 nucleotides: TGTGCCAGCAGTGAGAACAGGAAAAGCACAGATACGCAGTATTTT.

The chain is built from TRBV27 and TRBJ2-7; D is undetermined. Trimming took 3 bases from V and 7 from J, leaving 16 bases between them. The CDR3 has 14 residues. The germline CDR1 and CDR2 sequences are MNHEY and SMNVEV (reference sequence). The CDR3 region is CASSFGARNAEQYF. In DNA, the CDR3 is TGTGCCAGCAGTTTCGGCGCGCGGAACGCAGAGCAGTACTTC.

V usage is TRBV7-2 and J usage is TRBJ2-7, with TRBD1 matching 7 bases. The V and J ends lost 5 bases and 3 bases, in that order; junction bases with no gene match: 13. Germline V gene sequence: CDR1 SGHTA, CDR2 FQGNSA. The CDR3 consists of 16 residues. DNA of the CDR3: TGTGCCAGCAGCGCGACTGGACAGGCGATACTCTACGAGCAGTACTTC. Protein product: CASSATGQAILYEQYF.

Comment on this clone: The conserved final phenylalanine or tryptophan is absent from the CDR3, which likely points to a read error. No DNA is shown, since the ends of the CDR3 on it are uncertain; the CDR3 is the one TCRdb lists. This chain uses TRBV21-1 with TRBJ2-7; TRBD2 is taken as the D call from the table, unchecked against the DNA. TRBV21-1 is assigned pseudogene status. Ends included, the CDR3 has 15 residues. The CDR3 region is CASSKARVAGVHLQA.

The gene calls are TRBV30 and TRBJ1-5; no firm D call. The ends were cut back, 3 bases at V and 0 bases at J, with 15 bases in the middle. The germline V gene encodes CDR1 GTSNPN and CDR2 SVGIG (reference sequence). This CDR3 region has 16 residues. CDR3 amino acids: CAWSVGRTGSNQPQHF. The CDR3 DNA is TGTGCCTGGAGCGTTGGCAGGACTGGTAGCAATCAGCCCCAGCATTTT.

The chain carries TRBV5-8 and TRBJ1-2; 11 nucleotides align to TRBD1. The germline V gene has CDR1 SGHTS and CDR2 YDEGEE. The junction had 21 bases not matched to a gene; V was cut back by 7 bases and J by 4 bases. This CDR3 is built from 19 residues. The CDR3 DNA is TGTGCCAGCGGCCGAGGGAAGTCGGACAGGGGGCCCCTAGGCTATGGCTACACCTTC. Its protein is CASGRGKSDRGPLGYGYTF.

This chain joins TRBV28 and TRBJ2-7, with D unresolved. The ends were cut back, 6 bases at V and 3 bases at J, with 18 bases in the middle. The length of the CDR3 is 15 residues. Germline lookup yields CDR1 MDHEN and CDR2 SYDVKM. This CDR3 reads CASSPPSPPYYEQYF. For the CDR3, the DNA is TGTGCCAGCAGCCCCCCTTCTCCCCCCTACTACGAGCAGTACTTC.

This chain connects TRBV9 to TRBJ2-4; D might be TRBD2 (7 bases). CDR3 length equals 15 residues. V lost 5 bases and J lost 0, with 12 bases in between. The germline gives CDR1 SGDLS, CDR2 YYNGEE. CDR3: CASSKGGGAKNIQYF. DNA of the CDR3: TGTGCCAGCAGTAAAGGGGGGGGAGCCAAAAACATTCAGTACTTC.

This clone was found once. The chain uses TRBV28 and TRBJ1-4, with TRBD1 matching 8 bases. The ends lost 3 bases at V and 8 bases at J; junction bases unmatched: 11. The CDR3 is 16 amino acids. Germline values: CDR1 MDHEN, CDR2 SYDVKM. The CDR3, as DNA: TGTGCCAGCAGTTTCCCCCGGACAGGGATGGGGGAAAAACTGTTTTTT. This sequence encodes CASSFPRTGMGEKLFF.

This clone has only one observation. This CDR3 is CASSQTGRRGTQYF. CDR3 coding DNA: TGTGCCAGCAGCCAAACGGGTAGAAGGGGGACCCAGTACTTC. The V and J genes are TRBV7-7 and TRBJ2-5, with D perhaps TRBD1 (5 bases). V was trimmed by 5 bases and J by 7 bases, leaving 17 bases between them. Germline V gene lookup returns CDR1 SSHAT and CDR2 FNYEAQ (reference sequence). The CDR3 length is 14 residues.

This chain links TRBV4-3 with TRBJ2-1, with a weak D call TRBD2 (6 bases). There are 14 residues in the CDR3. Trimming removed 0 bases at V and 7 bases at J, with 10 bases between. Germline V CDR1 and CDR2: LGHNA, YSLEER. The CDR3 sequence: CASSQEEGWNEQFF. In DNA, the CDR3 is TGCGCCAGCAGCCAAGAGGAGGGCTGGAATGAGCAGTTCTTC.

The genes are TRBV2 and TRBJ2-1; 9 bases align to TRBD2. The CDR3 runs to 15 residues. CDR1 and CDR2 (germline): SNHLY, FYNNEI. Trimming removed 8 bases from V and 8 bases from J; junction bases left unmatched: 13. The CDR3: CASDVGGRAVYEQFF. The CDR3 DNA sequence: TGTGCCAGCGACGTGGGCGGGAGGGCGGTCTATGAGCAGTTCTTC.

This clone was seen just once. In DNA, the CDR3 is TGTGCCAGCAGTTCCCACCGTGGGGTGGGGGGTGCAAACACTGAAGCTTTCTTT. Its protein product is CASSSHRGVGGANTEAFF. This rearrangement joins TRBV27 to TRBJ1-1, with D perhaps matching TRBD1 (5 bases). Trimming left V 4 bases short and J 2 bases short, with 23 bases between. The CDR3 runs 18 residues. CDR1 and CDR2 from the germline V gene are MNHEY and SMNVEV (reference sequence).

The V call is TRBV5-1, the J call TRBJ2-1; D is uncertain. This CDR3 region has 15 residues. Deletions cut 2 bases from V and 3 bases from J, with 12 bases between. Germline CDR1 and CDR2: SGHRS and YFSETQ. The CDR3 loop is CASSLLEVGYNEQFF. The CDR3 nucleotides read TGCGCCAGCAGCTTATTAGAGGTCGGCTACAATGAGCAGTTCTTC.